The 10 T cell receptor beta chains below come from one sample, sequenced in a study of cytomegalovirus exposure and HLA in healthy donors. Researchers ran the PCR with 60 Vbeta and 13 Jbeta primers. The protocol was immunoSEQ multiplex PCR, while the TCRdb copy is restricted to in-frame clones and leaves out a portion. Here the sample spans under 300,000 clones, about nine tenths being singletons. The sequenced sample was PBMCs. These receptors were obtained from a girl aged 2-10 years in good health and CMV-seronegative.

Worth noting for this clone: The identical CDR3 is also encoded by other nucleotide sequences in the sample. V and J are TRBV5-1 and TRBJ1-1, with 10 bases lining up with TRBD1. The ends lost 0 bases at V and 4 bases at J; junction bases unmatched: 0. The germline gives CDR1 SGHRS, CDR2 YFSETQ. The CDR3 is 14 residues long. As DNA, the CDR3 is TGCGCCAGCAGCTTGGGACAGGGGGCCACTGAAGCTTTCTTT. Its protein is CASSLGQGATEAFF.

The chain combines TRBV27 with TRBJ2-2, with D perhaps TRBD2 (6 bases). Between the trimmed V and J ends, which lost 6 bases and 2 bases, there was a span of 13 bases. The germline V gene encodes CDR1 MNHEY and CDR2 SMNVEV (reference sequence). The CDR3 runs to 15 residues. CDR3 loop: CASRFGLPNTGELFF. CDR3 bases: TGTGCCAGCAGGTTCGGACTACCTAACACCGGGGAGCTGTTTTTT.

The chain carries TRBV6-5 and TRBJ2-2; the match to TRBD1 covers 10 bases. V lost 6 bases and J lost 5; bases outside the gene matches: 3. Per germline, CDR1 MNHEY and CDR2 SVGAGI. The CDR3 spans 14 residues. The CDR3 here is CASRGTGETGELFF. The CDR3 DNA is TGTGCCAGCAGGGGGACAGGGGAAACCGGGGAGCTGTTTTTT.

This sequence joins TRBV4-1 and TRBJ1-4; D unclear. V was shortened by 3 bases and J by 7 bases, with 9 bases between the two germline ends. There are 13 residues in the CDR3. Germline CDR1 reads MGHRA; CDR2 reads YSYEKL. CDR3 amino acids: CASSQARLEKLFF. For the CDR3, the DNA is TGCGCCAGCAGCCAGGCTCGACTTGAAAAACTGTTTTTT.

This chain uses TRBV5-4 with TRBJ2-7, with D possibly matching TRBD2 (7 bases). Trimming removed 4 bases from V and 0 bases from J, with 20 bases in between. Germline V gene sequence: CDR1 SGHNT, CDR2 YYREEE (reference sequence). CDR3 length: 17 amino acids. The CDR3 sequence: CASSGGGTSDSSYEQYF. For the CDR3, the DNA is TGTGCCAGCAGCGGTGGGGGCACTAGCGACAGCTCCTACGAGCAGTACTTC.

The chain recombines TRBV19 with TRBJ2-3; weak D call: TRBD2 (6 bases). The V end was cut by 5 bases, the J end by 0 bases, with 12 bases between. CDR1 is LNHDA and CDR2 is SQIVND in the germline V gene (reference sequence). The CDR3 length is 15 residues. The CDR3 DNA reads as TGTGCCAGTAGTGTCACGACTAGAAGCACAGATACGCAGTATTTT. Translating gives CASSVTTRSTDTQYF.

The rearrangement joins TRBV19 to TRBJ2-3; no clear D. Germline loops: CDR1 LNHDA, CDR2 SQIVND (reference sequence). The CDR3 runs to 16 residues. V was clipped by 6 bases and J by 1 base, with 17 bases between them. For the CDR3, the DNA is TGTGCCAGTAGCCGAAGGTTGACTCCGGGCACAGATACGCAGTATTTT. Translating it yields CASSRRLTPGTDTQYF.

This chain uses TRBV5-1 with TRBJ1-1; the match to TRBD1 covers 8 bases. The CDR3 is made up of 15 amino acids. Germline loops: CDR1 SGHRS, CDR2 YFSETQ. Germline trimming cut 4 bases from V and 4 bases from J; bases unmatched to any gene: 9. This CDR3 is CASSGPGGRSTEAFF. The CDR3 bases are TGCGCCAGCAGCGGGCCAGGGGGCAGAAGCACTGAAGCTTTCTTT.

Here the CDR3 reads CASSLEGQGGGNTIYF. DNA of the CDR3: TGCGCCAGCAGTCTCGAGGGTCAGGGAGGTGGAAACACCATATATTTT. The rearrangement links TRBV10-1 to TRBJ1-3, with a tentative D call TRBD1 (5 bases). The CDR3 length is 16 residues. V was trimmed by 5 bases and J by 3 bases, leaving 17 bases between them. Germline V CDR1 and CDR2: WNHNN, SYGVQD (reference sequence).

In DNA, the CDR3 is TGCGCCAGCAGCCCAGGACAGGGTAGCTCCTACGAGCAGTACTTC. Encoded protein: CASSPGQGSSYEQYF. The chain employs TRBV5-1 and TRBJ2-7, with TRBD1 identical over 8 bases. J was trimmed by 0 bases and V by 4 bases; bases with no gene match: 6. Germline loops: CDR1 SGHRS, CDR2 YFSETQ. The CDR3 is made up of 15 amino acids. The full variable domain, rest sourced from reference TRBV5-1 and TRBJ2-7, is KAGVTQTPRYLIKTRGQQVTLSCSPISGHRSVSWYQQTPGQGLQFLFEYFSETQRNKGNFPGRFSGRQFSNSRSEMNVSTLELGDSALYLCASSPGQGSSYEQYFGPGTRLTVT.